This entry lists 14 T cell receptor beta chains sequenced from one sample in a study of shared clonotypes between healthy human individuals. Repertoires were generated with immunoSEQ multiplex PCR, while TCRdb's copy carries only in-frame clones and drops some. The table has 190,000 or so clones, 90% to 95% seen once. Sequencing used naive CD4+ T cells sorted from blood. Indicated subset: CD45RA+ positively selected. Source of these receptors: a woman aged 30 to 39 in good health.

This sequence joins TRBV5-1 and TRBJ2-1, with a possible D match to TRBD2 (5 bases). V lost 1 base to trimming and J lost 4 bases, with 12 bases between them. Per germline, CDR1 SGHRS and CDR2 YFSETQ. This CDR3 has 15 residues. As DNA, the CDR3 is TGCGCCAGCAGCTTGTTGGACTCTACTTACAATGAGCAGTTCTTC. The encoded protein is CASSLLDSTYNEQFF.

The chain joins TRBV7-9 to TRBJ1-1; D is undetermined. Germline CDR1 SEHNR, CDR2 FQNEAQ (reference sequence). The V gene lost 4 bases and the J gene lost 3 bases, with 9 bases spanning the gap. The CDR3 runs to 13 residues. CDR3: CASSSVVDTEAFF. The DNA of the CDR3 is TGTGCCAGCAGCTCGGTGGTGGACACTGAAGCTTTCTTT.

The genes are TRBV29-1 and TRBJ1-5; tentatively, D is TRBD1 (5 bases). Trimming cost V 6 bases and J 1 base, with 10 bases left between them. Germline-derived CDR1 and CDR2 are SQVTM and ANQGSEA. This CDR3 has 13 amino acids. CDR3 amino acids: CSVVGGSNQPQHF. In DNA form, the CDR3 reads TGCAGCGTGGTTGGGGGGAGCAATCAGCCCCAGCATTTT.

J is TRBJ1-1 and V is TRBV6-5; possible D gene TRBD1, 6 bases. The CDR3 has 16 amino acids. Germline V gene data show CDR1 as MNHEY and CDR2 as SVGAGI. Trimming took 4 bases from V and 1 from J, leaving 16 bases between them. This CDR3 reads CASSFPRGVANTEAFF. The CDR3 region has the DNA TGTGCCAGCAGTTTCCCCAGGGGCGTCGCGAACACTGAAGCTTTCTTT.

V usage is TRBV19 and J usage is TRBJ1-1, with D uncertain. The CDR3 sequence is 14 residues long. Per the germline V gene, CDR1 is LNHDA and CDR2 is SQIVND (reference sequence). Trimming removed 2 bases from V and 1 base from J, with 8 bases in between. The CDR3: CASSITTENTEAFF. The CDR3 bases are TGTGCCAGTAGTATAACCACAGAGAACACTGAAGCTTTCTTT. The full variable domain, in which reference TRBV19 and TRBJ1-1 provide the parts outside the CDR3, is DGGITQSPKYLFRKEGQNVTLSCEQNLNHDAMYWYRQDPGQGLRLIYYSQIVNDFQKGDIAEGYSVSREKKESFPLTVTSAQKNPTAFYLCASSITTENTEAFFGQGTRLTVV.

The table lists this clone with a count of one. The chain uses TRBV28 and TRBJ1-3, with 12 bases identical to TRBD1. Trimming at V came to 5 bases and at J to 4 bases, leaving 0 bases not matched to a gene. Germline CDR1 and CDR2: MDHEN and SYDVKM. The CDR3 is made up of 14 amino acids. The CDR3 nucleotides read TGTGCCAGCAGTGGGACAGGGGGCGGAAACACCATATATTTT. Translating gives CASSGTGGGNTIYF.

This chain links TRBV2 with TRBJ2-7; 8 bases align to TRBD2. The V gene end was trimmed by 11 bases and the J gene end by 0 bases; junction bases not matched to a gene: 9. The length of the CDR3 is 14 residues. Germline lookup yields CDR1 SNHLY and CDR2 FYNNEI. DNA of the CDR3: TGTGCCTGCTGGGGGACTAGTCTCTCCTACGAGCAGTACTTC. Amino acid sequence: CACWGTSLSYEQYF.

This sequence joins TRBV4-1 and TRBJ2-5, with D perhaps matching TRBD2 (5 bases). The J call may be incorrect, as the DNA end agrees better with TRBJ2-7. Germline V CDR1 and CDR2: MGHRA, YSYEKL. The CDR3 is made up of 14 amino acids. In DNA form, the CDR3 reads TGCGCCAGCAGCCAAGTGGGAGAGGCGTACGAGCAGTACTTC. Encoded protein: CASSQVGEAYEQYF.

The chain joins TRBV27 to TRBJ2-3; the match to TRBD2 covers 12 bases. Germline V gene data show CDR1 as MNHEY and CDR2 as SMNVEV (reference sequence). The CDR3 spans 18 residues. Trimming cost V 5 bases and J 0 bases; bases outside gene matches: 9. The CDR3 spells CASSLWTSGKTSTDTQYF. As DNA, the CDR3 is TGTGCCAGCAGTCTTTGGACTAGCGGGAAGACTAGCACAGATACGCAGTATTTT.

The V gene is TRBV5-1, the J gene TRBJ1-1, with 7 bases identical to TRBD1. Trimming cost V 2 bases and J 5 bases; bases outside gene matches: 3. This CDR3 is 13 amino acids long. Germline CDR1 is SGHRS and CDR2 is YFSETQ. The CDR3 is CASSLTGETEAFF. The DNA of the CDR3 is TGCGCCAGCAGCTTAACAGGGGAAACTGAAGCTTTCTTT.

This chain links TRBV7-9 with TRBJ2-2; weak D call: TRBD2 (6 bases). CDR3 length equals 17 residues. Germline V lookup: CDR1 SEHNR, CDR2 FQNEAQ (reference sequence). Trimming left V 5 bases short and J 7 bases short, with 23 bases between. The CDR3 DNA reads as TGTGCCAGCAGCCGAGCCGGAGGGTCCACTTTGGGCGGGGAGCTGTTTTTT. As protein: CASSRAGGSTLGGELFF.

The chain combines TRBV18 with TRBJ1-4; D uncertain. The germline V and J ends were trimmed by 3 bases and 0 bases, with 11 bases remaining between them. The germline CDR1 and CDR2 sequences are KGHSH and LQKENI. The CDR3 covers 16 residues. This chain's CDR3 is CASSPPIGATNEKLFF. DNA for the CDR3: TGTGCCAGCTCACCCCCCATTGGAGCAACTAATGAAAAACTGTTTTTT.

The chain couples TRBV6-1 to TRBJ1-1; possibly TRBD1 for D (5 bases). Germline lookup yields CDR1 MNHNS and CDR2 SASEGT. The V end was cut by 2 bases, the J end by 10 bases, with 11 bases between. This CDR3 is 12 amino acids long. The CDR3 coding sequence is TGTGCCAGCAGTGAACCTTGGAGGGGAGCTTTCTTT. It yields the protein CASSEPWRGAFF.

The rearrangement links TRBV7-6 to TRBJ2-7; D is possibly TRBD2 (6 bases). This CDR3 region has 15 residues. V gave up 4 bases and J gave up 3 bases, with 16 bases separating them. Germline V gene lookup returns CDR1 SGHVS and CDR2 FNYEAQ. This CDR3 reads CASSSPGGTGYEQYF. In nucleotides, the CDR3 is TGTGCCAGCAGCTCACCTGGGGGGACGGGCTACGAGCAGTACTTC. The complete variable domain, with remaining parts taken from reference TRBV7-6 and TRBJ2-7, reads GAGVSQSPRYKVTKRGQDVALRCDPISGHVSLYWYRQALGQGPEFLTYFNYEAQQDKSGLPNDRFSAERPEGSISTLTIQRTEQRDSAMYRCASSSPGGTGYEQYFGPGTRLTVT.